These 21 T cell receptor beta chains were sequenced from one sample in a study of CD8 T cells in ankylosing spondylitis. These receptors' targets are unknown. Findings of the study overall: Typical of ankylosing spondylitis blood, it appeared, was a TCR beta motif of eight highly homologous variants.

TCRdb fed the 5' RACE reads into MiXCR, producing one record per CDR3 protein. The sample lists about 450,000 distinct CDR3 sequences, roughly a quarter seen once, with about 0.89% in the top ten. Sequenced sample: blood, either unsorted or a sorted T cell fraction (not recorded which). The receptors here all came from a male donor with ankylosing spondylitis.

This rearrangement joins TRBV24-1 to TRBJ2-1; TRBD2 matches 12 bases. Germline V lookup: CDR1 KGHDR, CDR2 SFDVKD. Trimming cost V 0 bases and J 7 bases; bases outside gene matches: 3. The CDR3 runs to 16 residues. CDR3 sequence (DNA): TGTGCCACCAGTGATTTGAGCACTAGCGGGAGGAATGAGCAGTTCTTC. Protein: CATSDLSTSGRNEQFF.

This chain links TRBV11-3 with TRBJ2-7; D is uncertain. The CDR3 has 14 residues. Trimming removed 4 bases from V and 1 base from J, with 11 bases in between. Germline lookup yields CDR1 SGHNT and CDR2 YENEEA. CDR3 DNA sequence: TGTGCCAGCAGCTACATATCCGGTTCCTACGAGCAGTACGTC. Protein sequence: CASSYISGSYEQYV.

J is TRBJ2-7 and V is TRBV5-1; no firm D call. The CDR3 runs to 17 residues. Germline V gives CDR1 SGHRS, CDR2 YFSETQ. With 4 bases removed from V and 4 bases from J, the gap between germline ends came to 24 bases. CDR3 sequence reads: CASSDPPRKGFRYEQYV. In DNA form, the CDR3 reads TGCGCCAGCAGCGACCCCCCTCGGAAGGGTTTTCGGTACGAGCAGTACGTC.

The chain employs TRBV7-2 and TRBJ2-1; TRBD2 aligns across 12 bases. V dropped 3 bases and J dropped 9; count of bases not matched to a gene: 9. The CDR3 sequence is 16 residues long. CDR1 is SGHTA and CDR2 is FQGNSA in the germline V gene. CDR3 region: CASSLTPGLAGSEQFF. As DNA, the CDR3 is TGTGCCAGCAGCTTGACCCCGGGACTAGCGGGTAGTGAGCAGTTCTTC.

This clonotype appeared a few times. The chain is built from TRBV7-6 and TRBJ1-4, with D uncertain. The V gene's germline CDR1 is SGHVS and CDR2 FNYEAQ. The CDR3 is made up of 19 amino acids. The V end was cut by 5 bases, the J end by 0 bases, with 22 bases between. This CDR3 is CASSLIPPAPESTNEKLFF. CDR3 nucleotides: TGTGCCAGCAGCCTCATTCCCCCTGCCCCCGAGTCAACTAATGAAAAACTGTTTTTT.

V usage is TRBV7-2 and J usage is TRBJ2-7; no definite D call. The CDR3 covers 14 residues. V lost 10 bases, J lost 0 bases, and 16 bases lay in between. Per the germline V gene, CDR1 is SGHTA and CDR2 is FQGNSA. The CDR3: CATSLSLASYEQYF. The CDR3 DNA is TGTGCCACTTCTTTATCCTTAGCCTCCTACGAGCAGTACTTC.

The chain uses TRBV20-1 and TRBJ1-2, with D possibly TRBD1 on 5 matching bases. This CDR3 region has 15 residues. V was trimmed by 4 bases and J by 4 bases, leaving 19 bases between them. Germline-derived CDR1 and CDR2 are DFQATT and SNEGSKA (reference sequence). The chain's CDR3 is CSATPVLAGSYGYTF. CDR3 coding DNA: TGCAGTGCTACCCCCGTGTTGGCAGGGTCCTATGGCTACACCTTC.

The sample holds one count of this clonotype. The CDR3 DNA is TGCGCCAGCGGCTCTCTGGCCGGGAGGGCCGCCGGGGAGCTGTTTTTT. Translated: CASGSLAGRAAGELFF. The chain is built from TRBV4-1 and TRBJ2-2; 8 bases fit TRBD2. V gave up 8 bases and J gave up 6 bases; unmatched junction bases: 14. The germline gives CDR1 MGHRA, CDR2 YSYEKL. This CDR3 has 16 amino acids.

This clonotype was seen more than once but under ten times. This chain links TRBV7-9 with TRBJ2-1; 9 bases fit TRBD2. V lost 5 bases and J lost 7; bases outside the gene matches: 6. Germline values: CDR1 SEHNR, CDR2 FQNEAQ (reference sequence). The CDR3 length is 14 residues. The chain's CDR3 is CASSNSGSANEQFF. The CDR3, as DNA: TGTGCCAGCAGCAATAGCGGGAGTGCAAATGAGCAGTTCTTC.

CDR3 in amino acids: CASSEMSAENTGELFF. The DNA of the CDR3 is TGTGCCAGCAGTGAAATGAGCGCAGAGAACACCGGGGAGCTGTTTTTT. The V call is TRBV6-1, the J call TRBJ2-2; no reliable D call. The CDR3 runs 16 residues. Germline V lookup: CDR1 MNHNS, CDR2 SASEGT. V dropped 2 bases and J dropped 1 base, with 11 bases sitting between them.

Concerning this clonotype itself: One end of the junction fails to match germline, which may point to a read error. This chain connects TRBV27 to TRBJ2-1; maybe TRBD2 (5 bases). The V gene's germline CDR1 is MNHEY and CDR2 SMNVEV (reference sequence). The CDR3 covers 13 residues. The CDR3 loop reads CASSLIASPSVLW. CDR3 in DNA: TGTGCCAGCAGTTTAATAGCTAGCCCCTCCGTCTTGTGG.

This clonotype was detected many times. In DNA, the CDR3 is TGTGCCATCAGCGAGACGTACACAGATACGCAGTATTTT. It codes for CAISETYTDTQYF. The rearrangement links TRBV10-3 to TRBJ2-3; no definite D call. CDR1 is ENHRY, CDR2 SYGVKD, per germline. There are 13 residues in the CDR3. The V end lost 6 bases, the J end lost 2 bases, and 9 bases lay between the germline ends.

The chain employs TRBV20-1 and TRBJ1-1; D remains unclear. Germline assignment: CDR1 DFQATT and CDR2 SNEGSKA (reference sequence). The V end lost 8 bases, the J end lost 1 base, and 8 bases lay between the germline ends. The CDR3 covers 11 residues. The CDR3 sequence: CSSRWNTEAFF. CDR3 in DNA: TGCAGTTCGAGGTGGAACACTGAAGCTTTCTTT.

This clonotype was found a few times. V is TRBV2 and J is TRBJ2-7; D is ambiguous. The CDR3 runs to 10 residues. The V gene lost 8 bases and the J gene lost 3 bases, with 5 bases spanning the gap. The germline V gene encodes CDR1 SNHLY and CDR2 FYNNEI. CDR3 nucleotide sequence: TGTGCCAGCCGGATCTACGAGCAGTACTTC. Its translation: CASRIYEQYF. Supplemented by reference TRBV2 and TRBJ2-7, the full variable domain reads EPEVTQTPSHQVTQMGQEVILRCVPISNHLYFYWYRQILGQKVEFLVSFYNNEISEKSEIFDDQFSVERPDGSNFTLKIRSTKLEDSAMYFCASRIYEQYFGPGTRLTVT.

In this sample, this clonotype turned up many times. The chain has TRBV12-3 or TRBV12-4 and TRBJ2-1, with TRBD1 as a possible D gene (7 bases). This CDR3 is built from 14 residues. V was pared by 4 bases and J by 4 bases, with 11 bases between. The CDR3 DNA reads TGTGCCAGCAGTTCAGCAGGGGGGTACAATGAGCAGTTCTTC. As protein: CASSSAGGYNEQFF.

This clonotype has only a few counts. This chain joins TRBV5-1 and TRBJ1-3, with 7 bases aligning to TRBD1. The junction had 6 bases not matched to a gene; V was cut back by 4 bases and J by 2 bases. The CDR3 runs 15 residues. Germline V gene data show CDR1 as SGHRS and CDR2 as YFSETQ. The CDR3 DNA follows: TGCGCCAGCAGCGGGGGACAGAGACCTGGAAACACCATATATTTT. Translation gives CASSGGQRPGNTIYF.

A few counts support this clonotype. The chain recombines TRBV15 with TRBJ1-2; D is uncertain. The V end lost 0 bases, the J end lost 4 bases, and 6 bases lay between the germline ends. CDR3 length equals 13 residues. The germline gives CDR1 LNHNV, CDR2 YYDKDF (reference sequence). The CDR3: CATSRDRSYGYTF. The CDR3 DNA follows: TGTGCCACCAGCAGAGATCGCAGCTATGGCTACACCTTC.

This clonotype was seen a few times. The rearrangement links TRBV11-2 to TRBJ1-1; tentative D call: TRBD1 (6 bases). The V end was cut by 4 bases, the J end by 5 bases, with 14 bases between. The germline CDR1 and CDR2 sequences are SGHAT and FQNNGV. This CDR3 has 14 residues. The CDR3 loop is CASSSDTQGTEAFF. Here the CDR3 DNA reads TGTGCCAGCAGCTCAGACACCCAGGGGACTGAAGCTTTCTTT.

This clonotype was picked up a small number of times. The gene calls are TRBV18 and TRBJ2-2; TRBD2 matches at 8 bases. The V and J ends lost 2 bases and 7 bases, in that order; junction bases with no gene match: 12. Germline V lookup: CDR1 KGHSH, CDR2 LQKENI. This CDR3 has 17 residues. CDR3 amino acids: CASSPRSSGRNVGELFF. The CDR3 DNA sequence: TGTGCCAGCTCACCAAGGTCCAGCGGGAGAAACGTCGGGGAGCTGTTTTTT.

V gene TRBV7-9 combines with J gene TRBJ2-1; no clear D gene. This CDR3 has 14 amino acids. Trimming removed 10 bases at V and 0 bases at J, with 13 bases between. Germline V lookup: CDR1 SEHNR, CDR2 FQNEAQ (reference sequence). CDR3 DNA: TGTGCCACCTTTCATCTGAGCTCCTACAATGAGCAGTTCTTC. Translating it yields CATFHLSSYNEQFF.

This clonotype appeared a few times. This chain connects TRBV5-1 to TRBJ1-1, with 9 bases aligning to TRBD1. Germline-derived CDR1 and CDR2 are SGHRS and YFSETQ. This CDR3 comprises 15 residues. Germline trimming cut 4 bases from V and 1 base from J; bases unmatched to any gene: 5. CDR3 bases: TGCGCCAGCAGCGCTGGGGACAGGGAGAACACTGAAGCTTTCTTT. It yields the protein CASSAGDRENTEAFF. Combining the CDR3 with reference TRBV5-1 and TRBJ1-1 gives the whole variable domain KAGVTQTPRYLIKTRGQQVTLSCSPISGHRSVSWYQQTPGQGLQFLFEYFSETQRNKGNFPGRFSGRQFSNSRSEMNVSTLELGDSALYLCASSAGDRENTEAFFGQGTRLTVV.